This is a list of T cell receptor beta chains from one sample in a study of T-cell memory formation after mild COVID-19. Each CDR3 protein is one row after TCRdb ran MiXCR on the 5' RACE reads. The sample includes approximately 450,000 distinct CDR3 sequences, roughly 18% seen only once; the top ten take about 12%. The sequencing input was PBMCs or a T cell subset sorted from them (not recorded which). These receptors came from an adult woman who had mild COVID-19 (a few samples of this study predate the infection). Cell type and time point are not known. Both conserved end residues are part of each CDR3.

16 TRBV4-1 CASSQDGGRNTGELFF
15 TRBV14 CASSQEAGGPYEQYF
15 TRBV5-1 CASSLGLAGANEQFF
14 TRBV7-3 CASSSPGRQAEQFF
15 TRBV6-2/TRBV6-3 CASSPNDRVGETQYF
18 TRBV14 CASSQDPGIRGVYNEQFF
13 TRBV29-1 CSVDGGAAYEQYF
16 TRBV5-6 CASTSPQASVAYEQYF
15 TRBV5-1 CASNPGSRLNYGYTF
12 TRBV6-2/TRBV6-3 CASSSRDNEQFF
15 TRBV5-1 CASQNPRGLLNEQFF
15 TRBV4-1 CASSPAAGASYEQYF
14 TRBV7-9 CASSLASRGLEQYF
13 TRBV15 CATSRDPAYEQYF
15 TRBV5-1 CASSGTGSSNEKLFF
12 TRBV3-1 CASSPGRYGYTF
13 TRBV7-9 CASIREGRETQYF
15 TRBV2 CASILDRALNNEQFF
15 TRBV5-1 CASSPLGGDHNEQFF
13 TRBV7-9 CASSLEVSSEAFF
14 TRBV7-8 CASSWLADGLWQFF
15 TRBV6-1 CASSERLAGYTEAFF
18 TRBV12-3/TRBV12-4 CASSSSLAGEASTDTQYF
18 TRBV4-1 CASSPQITGALSSYEQYF
16 TRBV4-2 CASSQDIHSSYNEQFF
11 TRBV7-2 CASVRADTQYF
15 TRBV7-6 CASSLDRDYQETQYF
12 TRBV10-3 CAAGDSSYEQYF
13 TRBV6-6 CASSYQGSYEQYF
14 TRBV4-1 CASSQEQGDYGYTF
13 TRBV24-1 CATSDPGHYGYTF
13 TRBV20-1 CSGVDSETYEQYF
16 TRBV19 CASSTAKRVYNSPLHF
14 TRBV5-1 CASSPQGARETQYF
13 TRBV19 CASSIGGYNEQFF
13 TRBV18 CASSPSIADTQYF
14 TRBV20-1 CSARDSGTSYEQYF
14 TRBV2 CASSPNKLAGELFF
14 TRBV24-1 CATDDSTNTGELFF
14 TRBV29-1 CSVRPGQSNYGYTF
15 TRBV5-1 CASSFQHRGHEKLFF
13 TRBV4-1 CASSPETGTEAFF
13 TRBV3-1 CASPLRGAFEQYF
15 TRBV24-1 CATSETGTGGTEAFF